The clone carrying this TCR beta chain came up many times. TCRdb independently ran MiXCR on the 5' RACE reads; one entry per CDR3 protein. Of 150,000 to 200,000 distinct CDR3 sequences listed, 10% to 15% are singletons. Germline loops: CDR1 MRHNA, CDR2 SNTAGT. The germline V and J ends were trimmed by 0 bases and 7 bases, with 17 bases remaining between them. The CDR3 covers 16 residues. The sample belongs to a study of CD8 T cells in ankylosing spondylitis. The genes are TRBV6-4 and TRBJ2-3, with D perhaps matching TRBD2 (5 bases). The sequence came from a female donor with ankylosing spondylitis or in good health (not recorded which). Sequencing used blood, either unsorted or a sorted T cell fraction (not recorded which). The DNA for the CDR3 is TGTGCCAGCAGTGACTCTGCCCAGGACTCTGTTAATACGCAGTATTTT. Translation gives CASSDSAQDSVNTQYF.